The T cell receptor beta chain described here comes from a study of PD-L1 blockade in urothelial cancer. About the research overall: The researchers analyzed blood 3 weeks (second dose) and 6 weeks after treatment start. Blood gave a median about 140,000 T cells.

Measured with immunoSEQ multiplex PCR; TCRdb has only the in-frame clones, and not every one. The sample lists 23,000 or so clones, approximately 77% occurring once. This clone was seen more than once but under ten times. Time point indicated: peripheral blood 6 weeks after treatment start. Patients had urothelial carcinoma that was locally advanced or metastatic. For each patient, 1 to 8 samples were obtained, pretreatment and on-treatment. The CDR3 loop spans 17 amino acids. Germline V lookup: CDR1 SGDLS, CDR2 YYNGEE. Trimming removed 5 bases from V and 9 bases from J; junction bases left unmatched: 20.

The sequence derives from a man aged 70-80 years with urothelial cancer. The source material was PBMCs, sampled around atezolizumab (anti-PD-L1) treatment. The chain couples TRBV9 to TRBJ2-1, with TRBD1 identical over 7 bases. The CDR3 loop is CASSAQGPNERVLEQFF. The CDR3 DNA is TGTGCCAGCAGTGCACAGGGGCCCAACGAGCGAGTCCTTGAGCAGTTCTTC.